Following are 30 T cell receptor beta chains from one sample sequenced in a study of CD8 T cells in Susac syndrome. Random hexamers served to reverse transcribe about 0.5 to 1 ug RNA. Via MiXCR, TCRdb re-called the immunoSEQ multiplex PCR reads, giving one row per CDR3 protein. In the table there are some 76,000 distinct CDR3 sequences, 91% of which are singletons. The source material was CD8+ T cells from PBMCs. These receptors originate from a human donor with multiple sclerosis.

The gene calls are TRBV19 and TRBJ1-5, with a possible D match to TRBD1 (5 bases). The V gene's germline CDR1 is LNHDA and CDR2 SQIVND (reference sequence). The length of the CDR3 is 17 residues. Trimming cost V 0 bases and J 3 bases, with 15 bases left between them. This CDR3 reads CASSIESLLTDNQPQHF. For the CDR3, the DNA is TGTGCCAGTAGTATAGAGTCCTTGTTGACAGACAATCAGCCCCAGCATTTT.

CDR3 region: CASSISEFF. CDR3 DNA: TGTGCCAGCAGCATAAGCGAGTTCTTC. The chain employs TRBV7-2 and TRBJ2-1; D ambiguous. The CDR3 runs to 9 residues. The V gene's germline CDR1 is SGHTA and CDR2 FQGNSA. V lost 5 bases, J lost 14 bases, and 7 bases lay in between.

CDR3 DNA: TGTGCCAGCAGCTTAGACAGGCGAGGAACCACTGAAGCTTTCTTT. Amino acids: CASSLDRRGTTEAFF. The chain links TRBV7-3 to TRBJ1-1; possible D gene TRBD1, 6 bases. This CDR3 has 15 amino acids. The ends were cut back, 2 bases at V and 4 bases at J, with 14 bases in the middle. From germline, CDR1 is SGHTA and CDR2 FQGTGA.

The J gene is TRBJ2-7, the V gene TRBV27; 8 positions agree with TRBD2. Germline CDR1 reads MNHEY; CDR2 reads SMNVEV (reference sequence). The CDR3 consists of 15 residues. The V gene end was trimmed by 2 bases and the J gene end by 1 base; junction bases not matched to a gene: 4. This CDR3 is CASSLGTGGSYEQYF. The CDR3 region has the DNA TGTGCCAGCAGTTTAGGGACGGGAGGGTCCTACGAGCAGTACTTC.

This chain connects TRBV2 to TRBJ2-7; no firm D call. The CDR3 sequence is 13 residues long. Germline-derived CDR1 and CDR2 are SNHLY and FYNNEI. Trimming left V 3 bases short and J 2 bases short, with 8 bases between. CDR3 loop: CASSELHPYEQYF. The CDR3, as DNA: TGTGCCAGCAGTGAGTTGCACCCCTACGAGCAGTACTTC.

This chain connects TRBV9 to TRBJ2-1; D ambiguous. The CDR3 has 18 amino acids. Germline CDR1 SGDLS, CDR2 YYNGEE. V was clipped by 4 bases and J by 4 bases, with 24 bases between them. As DNA, the CDR3 is TGTGCCAGCAGCCCGGATTATCCAGGCAGGATGGGATACAATGAGCAGTTCTTC. Translating it yields CASSPDYPGRMGYNEQFF.

This clonotype was detected only once. The chain couples TRBV6-6 to TRBJ2-7, with D uncertain. Between the trimmed V and J ends, which lost 0 bases and 2 bases, there was a span of 8 bases. The CDR3 consists of 14 residues. The germline gives CDR1 MNHNY, CDR2 SVGAGI (reference sequence). CDR3 residues: CASSYSGGTYEQYF. The CDR3 coding sequence is TGTGCCAGCAGTTACTCGGGCGGCACCTACGAGCAGTACTTC.

This sequence joins TRBV11-2 and TRBJ2-3; D assignment may be TRBD1 or TRBD2 (5 bases each). The germline CDR1 and CDR2 sequences are SGHAT and FQNNGV. This CDR3 is built from 12 residues. The CDR3 DNA follows: TGTGCTACCGAGGGGTCCACAGATACGCAGTATTTT. Translation gives CATEGSTDTQYF.

This CDR3 reads CASRRMNTEAFF. Here the CDR3 DNA reads TGTGCCAGCAGGCGGATGAACACTGAAGCTTTCTTT. The rearrangement joins TRBV30 to TRBJ1-1, with no clear D. Germline V gene lookup returns CDR1 GTSNPN and CDR2 SVGIG (reference sequence). V lost 8 bases, J lost 0 bases, and 10 bases lay in between. This CDR3 is built from 12 residues.

The rearrangement links TRBV28 to TRBJ1-5; D unclear. The CDR3 extends over 16 amino acids. V was cut by 6 bases and J by 0 bases, with 15 bases left in between. Germline CDR1 is MDHEN and CDR2 is SYDVKM. CDR3 protein: CASSLSSGYSNQPQHF. The CDR3 DNA is TGTGCCAGCAGCCTCTCCTCCGGTTATAGCAATCAGCCCCAGCATTTT.

This clonotype was detected a few times. The chain has TRBV4-1 and TRBJ2-7; 7 bases are a match to TRBD2. The CDR3 runs to 12 residues. The germline V gene has CDR1 MGHRA and CDR2 YSYEKL. V shed 6 bases and J 7 bases; nucleotides not matched to a gene: 6. The CDR3 DNA sequence: TGCGCCAGCAGTTCAGGCGGGGGAGAGCAGTACTTC. Protein product: CASSSGGGEQYF.

This sequence joins TRBV7-9 and TRBJ1-6; D possibly corresponds to TRBD1 (5 bases). Trimming stripped 6 bases from V and 6 bases from J, with 12 bases between. Germline values: CDR1 SEHNR, CDR2 FQNEAQ (reference sequence). CDR3 size: 14 residues. In DNA form, the CDR3 reads TGTGCCAGCAGTCAGGGTCCCCTTAATTCACCCCTCCACTTT. It codes for CASSQGPLNSPLHF.

The rearrangement joins TRBV13 to TRBJ2-2; maybe TRBD2 (6 bases). This CDR3 has 14 residues. The germline V and J ends were trimmed by 6 bases and 8 bases, with 16 bases remaining between them. The germline CDR1 and CDR2 sequences are PRHDT and FYEKMQ (reference sequence). CDR3 protein: CASRHPGAQGELFF. Here the CDR3 DNA reads TGTGCCAGCAGGCACCCGGGAGCCCAGGGGGAGCTGTTTTTT.

This chain uses TRBV11-2 with TRBJ2-3; D unresolved. Trimming shortened V by 1 base and J by 0 bases, and 8 bases separated the two germline ends. The length of the CDR3 is 15 residues. CDR1 SGHAT and CDR2 FQNNGV come from the germline V gene. CDR3 DNA sequence: TGTGCCAGCAGCTTAGGTCCGGCCAGCACAGATACGCAGTATTTT. This codes for CASSLGPASTDTQYF.

For this clonotype: One end of the junction does not line up with germline, which may come from a read error. V and J are TRBV28 and TRBJ1-5; tentative D call: TRBD1 (6 bases). Germline CDR1 is MDHEN and CDR2 is SYDVKM. The CDR3 runs to 17 residues. CDR3 nucleotide sequence: TGTGCCAGCAGTGAGGATCCGGGACACGACAACAATCACCCCCAGCATTTT. Its translation is CASSEDPGHDNNHPQHF.

The chain is built from TRBV9 and TRBJ1-6; TRBD1 aligns across 7 bases. This CDR3 contains 15 residues. The V gene end was trimmed by 4 bases and the J gene end by 6 bases; junction bases not matched to a gene: 7. Germline-derived CDR1 and CDR2 are SGDLS and YYNGEE. The CDR3 sequence: CASSPPGTANSPLHF. The CDR3 DNA follows: TGTGCCAGCAGCCCTCCCGGGACAGCTAATTCACCCCTCCACTTT.

The V gene is TRBV7-2, the J gene TRBJ2-4; no clear D gene. Germline V gene sequence: CDR1 SGHTA, CDR2 FQGNSA. There are 13 residues in the CDR3. V was pared by 5 bases and J by 5 bases, with 10 bases between. Here the CDR3 reads CASSPDPQNIQYF. The CDR3 region has the DNA TGTGCCAGCAGCCCGGACCCCCAAAACATTCAGTACTTC.

The rearrangement joins TRBV5-1 to TRBJ1-1; D unresolved. The CDR3 sequence is 12 residues long. Germline V lookup: CDR1 SGHRS, CDR2 YFSETQ. The germline V and J ends were trimmed by 5 bases and 3 bases, with 8 bases remaining between them. The CDR3: CASRRGHTEAFF. CDR3 nucleotides: TGCGCCAGCAGGAGAGGGCACACTGAAGCTTTCTTT.

This chain joins TRBV4-3 and TRBJ2-1; 9 nucleotides match TRBD2. This CDR3 region has 17 residues. J gave up 0 bases and V 1 base, and 4 bases lay outside the gene matches. The V gene's germline CDR1 is LGHNA and CDR2 YSLEER. CDR3 nucleotides: TGCGCCAGCAGCCAAGGGACTAGCGCAATCTCCTACAATGAGCAGTTCTTC. Protein: CASSQGTSAISYNEQFF.

This sequence joins TRBV4-3 and TRBJ2-7; no reliable D call. CDR1 and CDR2 from the germline V gene are LGHNA and YSLEER. V was trimmed by 2 bases and J by 1 base, leaving 12 bases between them. CDR3 length: 15 amino acids. The CDR3 sequence is CASSQNLVRSYEQYF. CDR3 sequence (DNA): TGCGCCAGCAGCCAAAACCTGGTTAGGTCCTACGAGCAGTACTTC.

The CDR3 nucleotides read TGCGCCAGCAGCCAAGTGGTTAGTGGGACAGGGTATTCGAGCAATCAGCCCCAGCATTTT. This gives the protein CASSQVVSGTGYSSNQPQHF. The chain employs TRBV4-1 and TRBJ1-5, with TRBD1 matching 9 bases. V shed 1 base, J shed 1 base, and the junction held 14 bases outside the gene matches. Germline V gene lookup returns CDR1 MGHRA and CDR2 YSYEKL. This CDR3 has 20 residues.

This chain connects TRBV11-2 to TRBJ1-4, with D unclear. The CDR3 extends over 15 amino acids. Trimming removed 4 bases from V and 8 bases from J, with 17 bases in between. The germline V gene has CDR1 SGHAT and CDR2 FQNNGV. The CDR3 spells CASSSDGAYVEKLFF. In DNA form, the CDR3 reads TGTGCCAGCAGCTCGGACGGTGCCTATGTGGAAAAACTGTTTTTT.

The chain's CDR3 is CASSSGRSGAEQYF. DNA of the CDR3: TGTGCCAGCAGCTCTGGACGGTCGGGGGCCGAGCAGTACTTC. J is TRBJ2-7 and V is TRBV13, with D tentatively TRBD1 or TRBD2 (6 bases each). The germline gives CDR1 PRHDT, CDR2 FYEKMQ (reference sequence). The CDR3 contains 14 residues. Trimming took off 4 bases at V and 6 bases at J, with 16 bases between the two ends.

The chain uses TRBV19 and TRBJ1-1; D is unresolved. The CDR3 covers 16 residues. Germline loops: CDR1 LNHDA, CDR2 SQIVND (reference sequence). V shed 0 bases and J shed 0 bases, with 11 bases lying between them. The DNA for the CDR3 is TGTGCCAGTAGTATAGATGGTGGCAGGATGAACACTGAAGCTTTCTTT. This sequence encodes CASSIDGGRMNTEAFF.

The V gene is TRBV4-1, the J gene TRBJ2-3, with D perhaps TRBD1 or TRBD2 (5 bases each). CDR1 MGHRA and CDR2 YSYEKL come from the germline V gene. CDR3 length: 19 residues. V was pared by 0 bases and J by 3 bases, with 22 bases between. This CDR3 is CASSQEKLGDVPETDTQYF. The CDR3 DNA follows: TGCGCCAGCAGCCAAGAAAAATTAGGGGACGTACCTGAGACAGATACGCAGTATTTT.

This chain joins TRBV30 and TRBJ2-1, with 8 bases identical to TRBD1. The V segment lost 3 bases and the J segment 0 bases; nucleotides outside the gene matches: 1. Germline V gene sequence: CDR1 GTSNPN, CDR2 SVGIG (reference sequence). The CDR3 sequence is 14 residues long. This CDR3 is CAWRTGVSYNEQFF. The DNA for the CDR3 is TGTGCCTGGAGGACAGGGGTCTCCTACAATGAGCAGTTCTTC.

The chain carries TRBV27 and TRBJ2-1; D is ambiguous. The germline V and J ends were trimmed by 3 bases and 5 bases, with 8 bases remaining between them. Germline-derived CDR1 and CDR2 are MNHEY and SMNVEV (reference sequence). CDR3 length: 13 residues. The CDR3 spells CASSLGLNNEQFF. In DNA, the CDR3 is TGTGCCAGCAGTTTGGGATTGAACAATGAGCAGTTCTTC.

V is TRBV7-8 and J is TRBJ2-1; TRBD2 might be the D (5 bases). The CDR3 contains 14 residues. V was cut by 4 bases and J by 4 bases, with 11 bases left in between. Looked up from germline, CDR1 is SGHVS and CDR2 is FQNEAQ. Written as DNA, the CDR3 is TGTGCCAGCAGCTATACTGGCGGGTACAATGAGCAGTTCTTC. This gives the protein CASSYTGGYNEQFF.

V and J are TRBV9 and TRBJ1-2; 7 positions match TRBD1. The V gene's germline CDR1 is SGDLS and CDR2 YYNGEE. The CDR3 runs to 15 residues. J gave up 2 bases and V 4 bases, and 8 bases lay outside the gene matches. The CDR3 sequence: CASSPPNRGNYGYTF. In DNA, the CDR3 is TGTGCCAGCAGCCCCCCGAACAGGGGCAACTATGGCTACACCTTC.

The V gene is TRBV5-4, the J gene TRBJ2-7; no clear D. This CDR3 spans 13 amino acids. CDR1 is SGHNT and CDR2 is YYREEE in the germline V gene (reference sequence). Trimming took 2 bases from V and 3 from J, leaving 9 bases between them. Here the CDR3 DNA reads TGTGCCAGCAGCTTTAAAGGTGGCTACGAGCAGTACTTC. Its translation is CASSFKGGYEQYF. Filled out from reference TRBV5-4 and TRBJ2-7, the complete variable domain reads ETGVTQSPTHLIKTRGQQVTLRCSSQSGHNTVSWYQQALGQGPQFIFQYYREEENGRGNFPPRFSGLQFPNYSSELNVNALELDDSALYLCASSFKGGYEQYFGPGTRLTVT.